This TCR beta chain was recovered during a study of beta chain features in type 1 diabetes. Between the trimmed V and J ends, which lost 3 bases and 6 bases, there was a span of 14 bases. CDR1 and CDR2 from the germline V gene are SGHRS and YFSETQ. The CDR3 consists of 14 residues. The authors reverse transcribed all of the isolated RNA, so sequencing captured expressed TCRB transcripts. Clones were read by immunoSEQ multiplex PCR, and TCRdb kept only the in-frame ones, dropping some. The sample yields some 220,000 clones, 11% seen once. V is TRBV5-1 and J is TRBJ2-3; the D gene is possibly TRBD1 (6 bases). This clonotype was sampled from a man aged 18-30 years in good health. The sequenced sample was central memory CD4+ T cells from blood. The CDR3 DNA follows: TGCGCCAGCAGCTCCGACAGGAACACTGATACGCAGTATTTT. This encodes CASSSDRNTDTQYF.